Listed below are T cell receptor beta chains from one sample, sequenced in a study of CD8+ T cells in alopecia areata. Sequencing was performed with immunoSEQ multiplex PCR; in TCRdb, only in-frame clones are kept and a portion is missing. Of approximately 91,000 clones in the sample, 40% to 55% were seen once. The sample consisted of CD4+ T cells sorted from blood. The source of these receptors is a human donor with alopecia areata. The conserved cysteine and the conserved F or W are not part of the CDR3 here.

CDR3aa,v_gene,len,j_gene
SSKSGQGWNEQY,TRBV5-1,12,TRBJ2-7
ASSPTAGTGIYEQY,TRBV5-1,14,TRBJ2-7
AFTTSGIQETQY,TRBV30,12,TRBJ2-5
ASSLAGANVLT,TRBV11-2,11,TRBJ2-6
SVRGLAKNIQY,TRBV29-1,11,TRBJ2-4
ASSEVGGPNPEQF,TRBV2,13,TRBJ2-1
SVKAGAVNEQF,TRBV29-1,11,TRBJ2-1
SVVFGGHEQY,TRBV29-1,10,TRBJ2-7
SATGTSSPEQF,TRBV29-1,11,TRBJ2-1
ASSQGQMGTEAF,TRBV5-1,12,TRBJ1-1
SVLGTSGFRSTDTQY,TRBV29-1,15,TRBJ2-3
ASSQELGQPQH,TRBV4-3,11,TRBJ1-5
ATSRDPGETQY,TRBV15,11,TRBJ2-5
ASRLQFTNTGYEQY,TRBV27,14,TRBJ2-7
ASSPGLAYDNEQF,TRBV18,13,TRBJ2-1
SVGQGKSYEQY,TRBV29-1,11,TRBJ2-7
ASSLGMVGNEQF,TRBV11-3,12,TRBJ2-1
SVTPRLAGVYNEQF,TRBV29-1,14,TRBJ2-1
ASSPQWTGYNEQY,TRBV28,13,TRBJ2-7
ASSLGVTDTQY,TRBV7-2,11,TRBJ2-3
ASSADRETQY,TRBV2,10,TRBJ2-5
SVEETRVGGELF,TRBV29-1,12,TRBJ2-2
ASGVFGANVLT,TRBV2,11,TRBJ2-6
ASVRGGNNEQF,TRBV28,11,TRBJ2-1
SVVTGASTDTQY,TRBV29-1,12,TRBJ2-3